This entry lists 6 T cell receptor beta chains sequenced from one sample in a study of T cells in Graves' hyperthyroidism and ophthalmopathy. Amplified TCR beta CDR3 regions derived from RNA transcripts. Carried out on the TCR CDR3, a first-round RT-PCR used the HTBI primer set. TCRdb reprocessed the multiplex PCR reads with MiXCR, giving one entry per CDR3 protein. The data contain about 640,000 distinct CDR3 sequences, less than 25% of them singletons. Sequencing used blood. Source of these receptors: a man in his thirties or forties with Graves' ophthalmopathy.

This clonotype appeared a few times. The CDR3 sequence is CASSEGGRAFGTQYF. CDR3 DNA sequence: TGTGCCAGCAGTGAAGGCGGGAGGGCCTTTGGGACCCAGTACTTC. This sequence joins TRBV25-1 and TRBJ2-5, with 9 bases fitting TRBD2. Germline CDR1 reads MGHDK; CDR2 reads SYGVNS. Trimming at V came to 2 bases and at J to 7 bases, leaving 8 bases not matched to a gene. The CDR3 totals 15 residues.

The rearrangement joins TRBV5-1 to TRBJ1-5; D ambiguous. Per the germline V gene, CDR1 is SGHRS and CDR2 is YFSETQ. V was trimmed by 0 bases and J by 6 bases, leaving 7 bases between them. The CDR3 is 13 residues long. The CDR3 DNA reads as TGCGCCAGCAGCTTGGAAAGTAGTCAGCCCCAGCATTTT. It yields the protein CASSLESSQPQHF. The whole variable domain, remainder taken from reference TRBV5-1 and TRBJ1-5, is KAGVTQTPRYLIKTRGQQVTLSCSPISGHRSVSWYQQTPGQGLQFLFEYFSETQRNKGNFPGRFSGRQFSNSRSEMNVSTLELGDSALYLCASSLESSQPQHFGDGTRLSIL.

This clonotype appeared a few times. The chain recombines TRBV10-3 with TRBJ2-5; D unresolved. Trimming took 6 bases from V and 4 from J, leaving 12 bases between them. This CDR3 has 13 amino acids. Per the germline V gene, CDR1 is ENHRY and CDR2 is SYGVKD. The CDR3 coding sequence is TGTGCCATCAGCGGCACCCTAGGAGAGACCCAGTACTTC. Amino acids: CAISGTLGETQYF.

This clonotype was observed a few times. The chain has TRBV10-3 and TRBJ2-4, with TRBD2 matching over 8 bases. Germline CDR1 ENHRY, CDR2 SYGVKD. J lost 6 bases, V lost 3 bases, and 7 bases had no gene match. The CDR3 length is 15 residues. This chain's CDR3 is CAISERGGRLNIQYF. DNA for the CDR3: TGTGCCATCAGTGAACGGGGCGGGAGGTTAAACATTCAGTACTTC.

This clonotype has only a few counts. The chain employs TRBV15 and TRBJ2-1; 7 bases map to TRBD2. The V and J ends lost 6 bases and 2 bases, in that order; junction bases with no gene match: 4. The CDR3 is made up of 14 amino acids. Germline CDR1 LNHNV, CDR2 YYDKDF (reference sequence). CDR3 in DNA: TGTGCCACCAGGGGCGGGAGCACCTACAATGAGCAGTTCTTC. This gives the protein CATRGGSTYNEQFF.

This clonotype was seen a few times. The rearrangement uses TRBV20-1 and TRBJ1-2; 7 positions match TRBD1. J was trimmed by 0 bases and V by 7 bases; bases with no gene match: 11. The CDR3 sequence is 15 residues long. Germline V gene sequence: CDR1 DFQATT, CDR2 SNEGSKA (reference sequence). This chain's CDR3 is CSVQLQGKTNYGYTF. In DNA form, the CDR3 reads TGCAGTGTTCAACTACAGGGGAAGACTAACTATGGCTACACCTTC.